This is a list of T cell receptor beta chains from one sample in a study of beta chain features in type 1 diabetes. Assay used: immunoSEQ multiplex PCR; TCRdb lists only in-frame clones, some missing. The top ten hold more than 0.045% of the sample, which has around 450,000 clones, about an eighth seen once. The sample comprised naive CD4+ T cells from blood. These receptors were obtained from a woman aged 18-30 years in good health. CDR3s include the opening cysteine and the closing phenylalanine or tryptophan. A D gene is named only where the DNA matches it firmly.

V: TRBV9; J: TRBJ2-7; D: TRBD1; CDR3: CASSVENRGGEQYF
V: TRBV5-1; J: TRBJ2-5; D: NA; CDR3: CASSLMAPEGETQYF
V: TRBV7-9; J: TRBJ2-5; D: NA; CDR3: CASRHHGPKETQYF
V: TRBV9; J: TRBJ2-3; D: NA; CDR3: CASSDYREFTDTQYF
V: TRBV30; J: TRBJ1-5; D: TRBD1; CDR3: CAWSEGQSINQPQHF
V: TRBV2; J: TRBJ2-3; D: TRBD1; CDR3: CASSPNRGSTDTQYF
V: TRBV28; J: TRBJ1-2; D: NA; CDR3: CASSPPEGVGYTF
V: TRBV4-2; J: TRBJ2-2; D: NA; CDR3: CASSQGPQLNTGELFF
V: TRBV2; J: TRBJ1-6; D: TRBD1; CDR3: CASSGQGKNSPLHF
V: TRBV7-2; J: TRBJ2-1; D: NA; CDR3: CASSLATYRVGYNEQFF
V: TRBV4-1; J: TRBJ2-1; D: NA; CDR3: CASSQMGTTVDNEQFF
V: TRBV6-5; J: TRBJ2-1; D: TRBD1; CDR3: CASSYTGTGVYNEQFF
V: TRBV25-1; J: TRBJ2-7; D: TRBD2; CDR3: CASSVRRLAGGSYEQYF
V: TRBV2; J: TRBJ2-3; D: TRBD1; CDR3: CASSKDPGQRTDTQYF
V: TRBV5-6; J: TRBJ2-4; D: NA; CDR3: CASSFFSGAKNIQYF
V: TRBV7-2; J: TRBJ2-5; D: TRBD2; CDR3: CASSQRARGRLETQYF
V: TRBV7-2; J: TRBJ2-1; D: TRBD2; CDR3: CASSLRTSGYNEQFF
V: TRBV11-2; J: TRBJ2-7; D: NA; CDR3: CASSPGPTIYEQYF
V: TRBV29-1; J: TRBJ2-1; D: TRBD2; CDR3: CKAGGPAGNEQFF
V: TRBV4-1; J: TRBJ1-2; D: NA; CDR3: CASSHASRDGGYTF
V: TRBV7-9; J: TRBJ2-3; D: NA; CDR3: CASSPGRSTDTQYF
V: TRBV4-1; J: TRBJ2-1; D: NA; CDR3: CASSLAHLDHEQFF
V: TRBV27; J: TRBJ2-1; D: TRBD2; CDR3: CASSRRESQNEQFF
V: TRBV14; J: TRBJ2-3; D: NA; CDR3: CASSQDRRFGVFGTDTQYF
V: TRBV18; J: TRBJ1-2; D: NA; CDR3: CASSVRTVYGYTF
V: TRBV19; J: TRBJ1-2; D: NA; CDR3: CASSIALADGYTF
V: TRBV13; J: TRBJ1-1; D: NA; CDR3: CASTQRGGTEAFF
V: TRBV18; J: TRBJ1-6; D: NA; CDR3: CASSPRSSYNSPLHF
V: TRBV6-5; J: TRBJ1-2; D: NA; CDR3: CASSPGPRRGGYTF
V: TRBV7-6; J: TRBJ2-1; D: TRBD2; CDR3: CASRASGGSYNEQFF
V: TRBV5-1; J: TRBJ2-1; D: TRBD2; CDR3: CASSILGLAGNNEQFF
V: TRBV4-2; J: TRBJ2-5; D: TRBD2; CDR3: CASSQLLTGLAGEETQYF
V: TRBV14; J: TRBJ2-1; D: TRBD1; CDR3: CASSRMDRGLVEQFF
V: TRBV7-2; J: TRBJ1-2; D: TRBD1; CDR3: CASSLGDRRNYGYTF
V: TRBV7-9; J: TRBJ2-7; D: NA; CDR3: CASSRGEGYEQYF
V: TRBV5-1; J: TRBJ2-1; D: NA; CDR3: CASSLVGNNEQFF
V: TRBV6-6; J: TRBJ1-2; D: NA; CDR3: CASSRLEVGYTF
V: TRBV11-3; J: TRBJ2-1; D: NA; CDR3: CASSLHQNEQFF
V: TRBV10-3; J: TRBJ2-5; D: TRBD1; CDR3: CAISEGDRDQETQYF
V: TRBV11-3; J: TRBJ2-5; D: NA; CDR3: CASRRALETQYF
V: TRBV5-1; J: TRBJ2-2; D: NA; CDR3: CASSVSSRGNTGELFF
V: TRBV13; J: TRBJ1-1; D: NA; CDR3: CASSLDRGRVTEAFF
V: TRBV6-5; J: TRBJ1-5; D: NA; CDR3: CASSRPGHQPQHF
V: TRBV4-2; J: TRBJ2-1; D: TRBD2; CDR3: CASSQAPAASGGNEQFF
V: TRBV9; J: TRBJ2-5; D: TRBD2; CDR3: CASSVGLAGAVETQYF
V: TRBV7-2; J: TRBJ1-4; D: NA; CDR3: CASSLWGTTNEKLFF
V: TRBV7-6; J: TRBJ2-7; D: TRBD1; CDR3: CASSTNRGPKEQYF
V: TRBV25-1; J: TRBJ2-7; D: TRBD1; CDR3: CATRDREVGEQYF
V: TRBV7-9; J: TRBJ1-2; D: NA; CDR3: CASSLEGYGYTF
V: TRBV7-2; J: TRBJ2-2; D: NA; CDR3: CASSSYTGELFF
V: TRBV7-3; J: TRBJ2-1; D: NA; CDR3: CASSLGGSGNEQFF
V: TRBV7-7; J: TRBJ1-3; D: NA; CDR3: CASSHKPSLRRNTIYF
V: TRBV14; J: TRBJ2-3; D: NA; CDR3: CASSQEGGLRTDTQYF
V: TRBV29-1; J: TRBJ1-2; D: NA; CDR3: CSVELMFYGYTF
V: TRBV15; J: TRBJ1-6; D: NA; CDR3: CATSSRQNSPLHF
V: TRBV18; J: TRBJ2-5; D: NA; CDR3: CASSPGNQETQYF
V: TRBV7-2; J: TRBJ2-1; D: TRBD2; CDR3: CASSRTRTSGGNEQFF
V: TRBV6-6; J: TRBJ1-1; D: NA; CDR3: CASSYLNTEAFF
V: TRBV9; J: TRBJ1-2; D: NA; CDR3: CASSVEADYGYTF